One sample yielded the 3 T cell receptor beta chains listed below, sequenced in a study of spatial heterogeneity in lung cancer. TCRdb re-analysed the 5' RACE reads in MiXCR, keeping a single row per CDR3 protein. The repertoire has 20,000 to 25,000 distinct CDR3 sequences, 6.9% of them found once; the top ten carry 14%. Time point described: sample taken at primary tumor resection. Researchers sequenced whole RNA taken from tumor, nontumor lung or frozen PBMC without sorting. The source was PBMCs, collected at surgery. These receptors all come from a male donor with early-stage non-small cell lung cancer.

This clonotype appeared many times. The CDR3 sequence: CASSQGPGPLPKTQYF. DNA for the CDR3: TGTGCCAGCAGCCAGGGACCGGGACCCTTGCCGAAGACCCAGTACTTC. V and J are TRBV3-1 and TRBJ2-5; D is tentatively TRBD1 or TRBD2 (5 bases each). Germline loops: CDR1 LGHDT, CDR2 YNNKEL (reference sequence). The germline V and J ends were trimmed by 3 bases and 6 bases, with 20 bases remaining between them. This CDR3 spans 16 amino acids.

There are many counts of this clonotype. This sequence joins TRBV6-4 and TRBJ2-6, with D hard to call. The germline V and J ends were trimmed by 3 bases and 1 base, with 1 base remaining between them. Germline V gene sequence: CDR1 MRHNA, CDR2 SNTAGT. This CDR3 is built from 13 residues. CDR3 sequence reads: CASSESGANVLTF. As DNA, the CDR3 is TGTGCCAGCAGTGAATCTGGGGCCAACGTCCTGACTTTC.

This clonotype was observed many times. The chain links TRBV7-6 to TRBJ2-7; 7 bases align to TRBD1. The CDR3 consists of 14 residues. V trimming: 5 bases; J trimming: 4 bases; junction bases outside the gene matches: 8. Germline CDR1 and CDR2: SGHVS and FNYEAQ. The DNA for the CDR3 is TGTGCCAGCAGCCCCGACAGGGCTGGTTACGAGCAGTACTTC. Translated, it gives CASSPDRAGYEQYF.